This paragraph reports one T cell receptor (beta chain). The germline V and J ends were trimmed by 2 bases and 3 bases, with 5 bases remaining between them. This CDR3 region has 12 residues. Germline V lookup: CDR1 MDHEN, CDR2 SYDVKM. Treatment of the sample: around 19 received Ad26.COV2.S at low or high dose, single or two shots; about 5 received placebo; per-sample allocation not given. Samples were taken on day 63 after the first vaccine or placebo injection. The sample belongs to a study of Ad26.COV2.S vaccination and SARS-CoV-2 variants. About the research overall: As a participant in COV1001, the donor was in the Ad26.COV2.S trial arm. The authors gave Ad26.COV2.S intramuscularly, either once or twice 56 days apart.

Using immunoSEQ multiplex PCR, the repertoire was profiled, and TCRdb retains in-frame clones only, with some absent. In the table there are 440,000 or so clones, about 89% of which are singletons. This chain uses TRBV28 with TRBJ2-7; D ambiguous. This specimen consisted of peripheral blood, obtained in a trial of Ad26.COV2.S vaccine versus placebo. The sequence derives from a person between 18 and 65 years old who received the Ad26.COV2.S COVID-19 vaccine or a placebo. CDR3 DNA: TGTGCCAGCAGTTTACAGAGCTACGAGCAGTACTTC. This translates into CASSLQSYEQYF. Based on the CDR3 plus reference TRBV28 and TRBJ2-7, the full variable domain is DVKVTQSSRYLVKRTGEKVFLECVQDMDHENMFWYRQDPGLGLRLIYFSYDVKMKEKGDIPEGYSVSREKKERFSLILESASTNQTSMYLCASSLQSYEQYFGPGTRLTVT.